This TCR beta chain was obtained from a study of PD-L1 blockade in urothelial cancer. Whole-study context: Atezolizumab was started by patients around 2014 at 1,200 mg intravenously every 3 weeks.

Measured with immunoSEQ multiplex PCR; TCRdb has only the in-frame clones, and not every one. This repertoire shows around 100,000 clones, 91% found once; its top ten account for 0.85% to 1%. This CDR3 spans 14 amino acids. Between the trimmed V and J ends, which lost 2 bases and 1 base, there was a span of 8 bases. Germline V lookup: CDR1 LNHDA, CDR2 SQIVND (reference sequence). The sequenced sample was PBMCs, obtained around atezolizumab (anti-PD-L1) treatment. V is TRBV19 and J is TRBJ2-5; D remains ambiguous. The receptor's source is a woman aged 80 or older with urothelial cancer. CDR3 nucleotides: TGTGCCAGTAGTATATGGGCACCCCAAGAGACCCAGTACTTC. Encoded protein: CASSIWAPQETQYF.